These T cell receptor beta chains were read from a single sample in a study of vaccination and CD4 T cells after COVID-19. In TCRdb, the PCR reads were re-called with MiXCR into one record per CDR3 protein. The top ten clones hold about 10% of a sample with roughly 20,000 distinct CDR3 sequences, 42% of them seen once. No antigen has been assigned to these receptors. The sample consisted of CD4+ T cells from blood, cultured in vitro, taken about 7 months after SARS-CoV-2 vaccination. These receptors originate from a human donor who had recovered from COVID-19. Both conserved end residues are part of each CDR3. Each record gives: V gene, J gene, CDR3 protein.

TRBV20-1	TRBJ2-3	CSAPRGSSGTDTQYF
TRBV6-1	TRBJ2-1	CASSEQGPSYNEQFF
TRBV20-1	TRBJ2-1	CSARDRREQFF
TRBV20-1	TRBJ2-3	CSAQTSGRGADTQYF
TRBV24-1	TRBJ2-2	CATSDPNVVTGELFF
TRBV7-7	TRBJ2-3	CASSLGAGGPFSTDTQYF
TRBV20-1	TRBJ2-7	CSAEGLAVYEQYF
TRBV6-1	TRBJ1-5	CASRRQGDQPQHF
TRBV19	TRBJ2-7	CATKTSGSSYEQYF
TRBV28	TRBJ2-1	CASSGSGIAYNEQFF
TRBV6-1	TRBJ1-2	CASRRDSWGTNYGYTF
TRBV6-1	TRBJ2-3	CASTGWTDTRYF
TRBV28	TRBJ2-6	CASSLSRFSGANVLTF
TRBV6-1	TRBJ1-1	CASWAADTEAFF
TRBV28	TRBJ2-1	CASSGAGISSYNEQFF
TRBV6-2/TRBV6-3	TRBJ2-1	CASQRDGSYNEQFF
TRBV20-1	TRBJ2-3	CSAMGTSGSRTDTQYF
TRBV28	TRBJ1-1	CASSPRATEAFF
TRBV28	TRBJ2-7	CASRVRLAGGEQYF
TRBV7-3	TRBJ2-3	CASSLMPAATSTDTQYF
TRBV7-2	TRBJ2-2	CASSPIRNTGELFF
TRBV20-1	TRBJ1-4	CSASRRFEKLFF
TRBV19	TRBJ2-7	CASSLLAGVDEQYF
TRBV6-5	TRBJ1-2	CASSYSGRSYGYTF
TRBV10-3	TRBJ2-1	CAISESMLLSAGVSNEQFF
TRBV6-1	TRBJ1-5	CASRETWGHQPQHF